Listed below are T cell receptor beta chains from one sample, sequenced in a study of blood T cell repertoires in COVID-19. Libraries were prepared by immunoSEQ multiplex PCR; TCRdb keeps only in-frame clonotypes and omits some of them. Seen here are more than 250,000 clones, 87% observed once, and the top ten hold about 5%. Sequencing was done on a sample of PBMCs or T cells enriched from blood (not recorded which). The receptors here all came from a woman in her 30s who had recovered from COVID-19. The CDR3 runs from the conserved cysteine through the conserved F or W. The D gene is left open where the match is weak. Not all rows give a size; the values are once, few, many and, for expanded clones, a class.

V gene: TRBV2; D gene: TRBD1; CDR3 length: 14; J gene: TRBJ2-5; clone size: .; CDR3 DNA: TGTGCCAGCAGGGACAGGTCGGGTGGAGAGACCCAGTACTTC; CDR3 protein: CASRDRSGGETQYF
V gene: TRBV19; D gene: .; CDR3 length: 15; J gene: TRBJ2-7; clone size: .; CDR3 DNA: TGTGCCAGTAGTATGGTCGACAGCCGTGTCGACGAGCAGTACTTC; CDR3 protein: CASSMVDSRVDEQYF
V gene: TRBV7-8; D gene: TRBD1; CDR3 length: 16; J gene: TRBJ2-7; clone size: .; CDR3 DNA: TGTGCCAGCAGCTTAGGAGGGACAGGGGGCTTGTACGAGCAGTACTTC; CDR3 protein: CASSLGGTGGLYEQYF
V gene: TRBV5-1; D gene: TRBD1; CDR3 length: 14; J gene: TRBJ1-2; clone size: .; CDR3 DNA: TGCGCCAGCAGCTTGAACAGGGGAGAACAGGGCTACACCTTC; CDR3 protein: CASSLNRGEQGYTF
V gene: TRBV9; D gene: TRBD1; CDR3 length: 14; J gene: TRBJ1-2; clone size: .; CDR3 DNA: TGTGCCAGCACCAGAGGACAGGCGGTGTATGGCTACACCTTC; CDR3 protein: CASTRGQAVYGYTF
V gene: TRBV4-1; D gene: .; CDR3 length: 18; J gene: TRBJ2-2; clone size: .; CDR3 DNA: TGCGCCAGCAGCCAGAAGATTGGGCTAGACAGGAACACCGGGGAGCTGTTTTTT; CDR3 protein: CASSQKIGLDRNTGELFF
V gene: TRBV6-5; D gene: TRBD1; CDR3 length: 15; J gene: TRBJ1-4; clone size: .; CDR3 DNA: TGTGCCAGCAGTTACCTTGGACAGGGTAGAGAAAAACTGTTTTTT; CDR3 protein: CASSYLGQGREKLFF
V gene: TRBV5-1; D gene: TRBD1; CDR3 length: 15; J gene: TRBJ2-2; clone size: few; CDR3 DNA: TGCGCCAGCAGCATTCGGACAGGCAACACCGGGGAGCTGTTTTTT; CDR3 protein: CASSIRTGNTGELFF
V gene: TRBV11-2; D gene: .; CDR3 length: 15; J gene: TRBJ1-2; clone size: many; CDR3 DNA: TGTGCCAGCAGCCTTAGGCCAGCGTGGAACTATGGCTACACCTTC; CDR3 protein: CASSLRPAWNYGYTF
V gene: TRBV3-1/TRBV3-2; D gene: .; CDR3 length: 13; J gene: TRBJ1-2; clone size: few; CDR3 DNA: TGTGCCAGCAGCCAAGACTCCGGCTATGGCTACACCTTC; CDR3 protein: CASSQDSGYGYTF
V gene: TRBV9; D gene: .; CDR3 length: 14; J gene: TRBJ2-7; clone size: .; CDR3 DNA: TGTGCCAGCAGCGCCGGGACACCTTCCTACGAGCAGTACTTC; CDR3 protein: CASSAGTPSYEQYF
V gene: TRBV28; D gene: .; CDR3 length: 16; J gene: TRBJ2-1; clone size: once; CDR3 DNA: TGTGCCAGCAGTCCCGTCGGGATGGGCTCCTACAATGAGCAGTTCTTC; CDR3 protein: CASSPVGMGSYNEQFF
V gene: TRBV2; D gene: .; CDR3 length: 14; J gene: TRBJ1-3; clone size: .; CDR3 DNA: TGTGCCAGCAGTGTAGCCGGGGTTGGAAACACCATATATTTT; CDR3 protein: CASSVAGVGNTIYF
V gene: TRBV9; D gene: TRBD1; CDR3 length: 14; J gene: TRBJ1-4; clone size: .; CDR3 DNA: TGTGCCAGCAGCCAGGGACAGCAAAATGAAAAACTGTTTTTT; CDR3 protein: CASSQGQQNEKLFF
V gene: TRBV2; D gene: .; CDR3 length: 13; J gene: TRBJ1-2; clone size: .; CDR3 DNA: TGTGCCAGCAGGGACGGGACACACTATGGCTACACCTTC; CDR3 protein: CASRDGTHYGYTF
V gene: TRBV3-1/TRBV3-2; D gene: .; CDR3 length: 14; J gene: TRBJ1-5; clone size: .; CDR3 DNA: TGTGCCAGCAGCCAAGATTTGGGGGGGCAGCCCCAGCATTTT; CDR3 protein: CASSQDLGGQPQHF
V gene: TRBV2; D gene: TRBD1; CDR3 length: 15; J gene: TRBJ1-6; clone size: .; CDR3 DNA: TGTGCCAGCAATTCTGGACAGGCTGGTAATTCACCCCTCCACTTT; CDR3 protein: CASNSGQAGNSPLHF
V gene: TRBV19; D gene: TRBD1; CDR3 length: 13; J gene: TRBJ2-7; clone size: .; CDR3 DNA: TGTGCCAGTAGACTTTCTCAGGGGGCTCGGCAGTACTTC; CDR3 protein: CASRLSQGARQYF
V gene: TRBV4-2; D gene: TRBD2; CDR3 length: 18; J gene: TRBJ2-1; clone size: .; CDR3 DNA: TGTGCCAGCAGCCAAGATGCCTTGGTGGTAGCGGGGGACAATGAGCAGTTCTTC; CDR3 protein: CASSQDALVVAGDNEQFF
V gene: TRBV4-1; D gene: TRBD1; CDR3 length: 13; J gene: TRBJ1-5; clone size: .; CDR3 DNA: TGCGCCAGCAGCCAGGCGGACAGGGGGGCCCAGCATTTT; CDR3 protein: CASSQADRGAQHF
V gene: TRBV5-1; D gene: .; CDR3 length: 13; J gene: TRBJ1-1; clone size: .; CDR3 DNA: TGCGCCAGCAGCATAACCAGGGGCACTGAAGCTTTCTTT; CDR3 protein: CASSITRGTEAFF
V gene: TRBV6-5; D gene: .; CDR3 length: 14; J gene: TRBJ2-6; clone size: .; CDR3 DNA: TGTGCCACCAAGGGGCCCTCTGGGGCCAACGTCCTGACTTTC; CDR3 protein: CATKGPSGANVLTF
V gene: TRBV19; D gene: .; CDR3 length: 13; J gene: TRBJ1-1; clone size: .; CDR3 DNA: TGTGCCAGTAGTACCAGTTCGAACACTGAAGCTTTCTTT; CDR3 protein: CASSTSSNTEAFF
V gene: TRBV6-5; D gene: TRBD1; CDR3 length: 15; J gene: TRBJ1-1; clone size: once; CDR3 DNA: TGTGCCAGCAGTTCGCCGGGACAGGGTTGGACTGAAGCTTTCTTT; CDR3 protein: CASSSPGQGWTEAFF
V gene: TRBV7-8; D gene: TRBD2; CDR3 length: 17; J gene: TRBJ2-3; clone size: .; CDR3 DNA: TGTGCCAGCAGCTCCTCTTCCTGGCGGGGGAACACAGATACGCAGTATTTT; CDR3 protein: CASSSSSWRGNTDTQYF
V gene: TRBV9; D gene: TRBD1; CDR3 length: 16; J gene: TRBJ1-1; clone size: .; CDR3 DNA: TGTGCCAGCAGCGGAGAGACAGGGGGCGCGGACACTGAAGCTTTCTTT; CDR3 protein: CASSGETGGADTEAFF
V gene: TRBV7-8; D gene: TRBD1; CDR3 length: 16; J gene: TRBJ1-4; clone size: .; CDR3 DNA: TGTGCCAGCAGCCCCGGGTCAGGGGGCACTAATGAAAAACTGTTTTTT; CDR3 protein: CASSPGSGGTNEKLFF
V gene: TRBV20-1; D gene: .; CDR3 length: 11; J gene: TRBJ1-2; clone size: .; CDR3 DNA: TGCAGTGCTAGAGCCGTAGCTGGCTACACCTTC; CDR3 protein: CSARAVAGYTF
V gene: TRBV5-6; D gene: TRBD1; CDR3 length: 15; J gene: TRBJ1-3; clone size: .; CDR3 DNA: TGTGCCAGCAGCGGGCCCGGGACAGGTGGAAACACCATATATTTT; CDR3 protein: CASSGPGTGGNTIYF
V gene: TRBV5-5; D gene: TRBD1; CDR3 length: 16; J gene: TRBJ2-7; clone size: few; CDR3 DNA: TGTGCCAGCAGCTTGGAGGGGGGCCAGGGGGCCTGGAAGCAGTACTTC; CDR3 protein: CASSLEGGQGAWKQYF
V gene: TRBV3-1/TRBV3-2; D gene: .; CDR3 length: 12; J gene: TRBJ1-2; clone size: .; CDR3 DNA: TGTGCCAGCAGCCAAGATGGGCCGGGCTACACCTTC; CDR3 protein: CASSQDGPGYTF
V gene: TRBV5-5; D gene: .; CDR3 length: 12; J gene: TRBJ2-3; clone size: .; CDR3 DNA: TGTGCCAGCAGCTGGCTAGTTGACGGTCCGTATTTT; CDR3 protein: CASSWLVDGPYF
V gene: TRBV10-3; D gene: TRBD1; CDR3 length: 12; J gene: TRBJ2-7; clone size: .; CDR3 DNA: TGTGCCGCGACGGACAGGTTCGACGAGCAGTACTTC; CDR3 protein: CAATDRFDEQYF
V gene: TRBV6-2/TRBV6-3; D gene: .; CDR3 length: 12; J gene: TRBJ2-7; clone size: .; CDR3 DNA: TGTGCCAGCAGCGCTGAGTATTTCGAGCAGTACTTC; CDR3 protein: CASSAEYFEQYF
V gene: TRBV25-1; D gene: .; CDR3 length: 14; J gene: TRBJ1-1; clone size: few; CDR3 DNA: TGTGCCAGCAGTGAATTTGGGGGGGAAACTGAAGCTTTCTTT; CDR3 protein: CASSEFGGETEAFF
V gene: TRBV9; D gene: TRBD1; CDR3 length: 14; J gene: TRBJ1-2; clone size: .; CDR3 DNA: TGTGCCAGCAGCGTAGCGGCGACAGGGAACGGCTACACCTTC; CDR3 protein: CASSVAATGNGYTF
V gene: TRBV7-9; D gene: .; CDR3 length: 13; J gene: TRBJ1-1; clone size: .; CDR3 DNA: TGTGCCAGCAGCTTAGTGGCGAACACTGAAGCTTTCTTT; CDR3 protein: CASSLVANTEAFF
V gene: TRBV3-1/TRBV3-2; D gene: TRBD2; CDR3 length: 15; J gene: TRBJ2-3; clone size: once; CDR3 DNA: TGTGCCAGCAGCCAAGATGTGCGGGGGGCAGATACGCAGTATTTT; CDR3 protein: CASSQDVRGADTQYF